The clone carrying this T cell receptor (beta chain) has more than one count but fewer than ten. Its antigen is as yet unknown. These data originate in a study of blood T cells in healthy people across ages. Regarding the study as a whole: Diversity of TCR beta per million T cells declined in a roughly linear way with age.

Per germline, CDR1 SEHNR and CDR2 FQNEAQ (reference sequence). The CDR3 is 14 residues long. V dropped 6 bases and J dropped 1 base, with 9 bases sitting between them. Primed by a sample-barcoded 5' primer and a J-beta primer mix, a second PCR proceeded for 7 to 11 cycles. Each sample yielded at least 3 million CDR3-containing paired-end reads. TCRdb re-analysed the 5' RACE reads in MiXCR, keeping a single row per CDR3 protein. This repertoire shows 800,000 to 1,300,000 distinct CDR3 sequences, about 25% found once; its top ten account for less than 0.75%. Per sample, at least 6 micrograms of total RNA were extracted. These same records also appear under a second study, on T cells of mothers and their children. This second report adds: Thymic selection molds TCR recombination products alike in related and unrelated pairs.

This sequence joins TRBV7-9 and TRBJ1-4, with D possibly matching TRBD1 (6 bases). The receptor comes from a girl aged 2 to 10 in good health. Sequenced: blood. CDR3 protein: CASSVQGTNEKLFF. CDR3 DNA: TGTGCCAGCAGTGTACAGGGAACTAATGAAAAACTGTTTTTT.